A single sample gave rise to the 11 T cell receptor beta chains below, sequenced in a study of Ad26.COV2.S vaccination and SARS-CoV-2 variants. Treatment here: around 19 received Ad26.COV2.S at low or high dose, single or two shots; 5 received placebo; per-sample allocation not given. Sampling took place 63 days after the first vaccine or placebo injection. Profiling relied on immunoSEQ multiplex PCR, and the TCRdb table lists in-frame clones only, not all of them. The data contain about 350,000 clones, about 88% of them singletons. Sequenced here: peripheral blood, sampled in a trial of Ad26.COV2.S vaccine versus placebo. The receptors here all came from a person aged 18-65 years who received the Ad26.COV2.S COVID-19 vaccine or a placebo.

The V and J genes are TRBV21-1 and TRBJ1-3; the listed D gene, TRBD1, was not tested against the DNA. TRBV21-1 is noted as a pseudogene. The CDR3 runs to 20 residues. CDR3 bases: TGTGCCAGCAGCCCCCAACCTTCTCGAGGGACAGTCAACTCTGGAAACACCATATATTTT. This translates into CASSPQPSRGTVNSGNTIYF.

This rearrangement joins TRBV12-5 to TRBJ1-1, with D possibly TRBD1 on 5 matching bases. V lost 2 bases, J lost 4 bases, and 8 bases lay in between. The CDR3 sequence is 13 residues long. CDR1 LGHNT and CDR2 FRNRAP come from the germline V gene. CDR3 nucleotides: TGTGCTAGTGGTTTGATTGGGGGCACTGAAGCTTTCTTT. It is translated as CASGLIGGTEAFF. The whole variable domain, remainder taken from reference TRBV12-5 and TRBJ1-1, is DARVTQTPRHKVTEMGQEVTMRCQPILGHNTVFWYRQTMMQGLELLAYFRNRAPLDDSGMPKDRFSAEMPDATLATLKIQPSEPRDSAVYFCASGLIGGTEAFFGQGTRLTVV.

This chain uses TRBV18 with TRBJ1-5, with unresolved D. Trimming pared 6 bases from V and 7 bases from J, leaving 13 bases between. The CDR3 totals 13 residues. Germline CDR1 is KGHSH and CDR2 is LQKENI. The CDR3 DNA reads TGTGCCAGCTCCATTGCCGGGGAGCAGCCCCAGCATTTT. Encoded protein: CASSIAGEQPQHF.

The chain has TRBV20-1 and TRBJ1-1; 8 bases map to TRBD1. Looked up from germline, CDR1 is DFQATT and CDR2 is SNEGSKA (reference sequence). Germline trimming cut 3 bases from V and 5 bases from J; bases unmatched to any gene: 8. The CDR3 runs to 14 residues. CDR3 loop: CSASSGQGGTEAFF. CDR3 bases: TGCAGTGCTAGTTCCGGACAGGGAGGAACTGAAGCTTTCTTT.

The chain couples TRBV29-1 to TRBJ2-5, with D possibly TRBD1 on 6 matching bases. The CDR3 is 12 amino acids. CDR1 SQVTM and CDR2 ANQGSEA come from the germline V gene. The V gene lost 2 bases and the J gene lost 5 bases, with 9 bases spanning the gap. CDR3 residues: CSVEQGWETQYF. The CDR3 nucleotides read TGCAGCGTTGAACAGGGGTGGGAGACCCAGTACTTC.

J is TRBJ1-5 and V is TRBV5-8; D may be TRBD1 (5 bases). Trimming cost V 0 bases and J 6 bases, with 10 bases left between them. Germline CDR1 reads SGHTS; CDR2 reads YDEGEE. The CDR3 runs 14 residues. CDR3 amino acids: CASSLDPGTQPQHF. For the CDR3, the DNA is TGTGCCAGCAGCTTGGACCCAGGGACTCAGCCCCAGCATTTT.

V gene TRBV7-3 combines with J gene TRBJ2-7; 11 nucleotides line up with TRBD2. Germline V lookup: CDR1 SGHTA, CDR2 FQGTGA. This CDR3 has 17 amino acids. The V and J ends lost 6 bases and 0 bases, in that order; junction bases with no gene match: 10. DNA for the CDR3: TGTGCCAGCAGTCCGGGGCTAGCGGGAGGCCTCTCCTACGAGCAGTACTTC. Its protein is CASSPGLAGGLSYEQYF.

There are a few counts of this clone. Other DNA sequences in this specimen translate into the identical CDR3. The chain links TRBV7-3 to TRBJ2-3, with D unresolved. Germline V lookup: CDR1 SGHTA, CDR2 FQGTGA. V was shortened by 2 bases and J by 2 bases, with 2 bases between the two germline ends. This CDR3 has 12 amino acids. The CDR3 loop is CASSLDTDTQYF. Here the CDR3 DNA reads TGTGCCAGCAGCTTAGACACAGATACGCAGTATTTT. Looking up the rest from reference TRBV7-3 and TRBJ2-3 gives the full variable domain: GAGVSQTPSNKVTEKGKYVELRCDPISGHTALYWYRQSLGQGPEFLIYFQGTGAADDSGLPNDRFFAVRPEGSVSTLKIQRTERGDSAVYLCASSLDTDTQYFGPGTRLTVL.

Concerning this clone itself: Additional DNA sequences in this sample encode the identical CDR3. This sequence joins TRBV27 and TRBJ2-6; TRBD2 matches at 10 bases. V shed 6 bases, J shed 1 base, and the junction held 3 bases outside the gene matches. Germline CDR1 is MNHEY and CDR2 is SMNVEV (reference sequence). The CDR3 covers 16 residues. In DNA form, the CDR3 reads TGTGCCAGCAGATTAGCGGGAGGTTCTGGGGCCAACGTCCTGACTTTC. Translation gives CASRLAGGSGANVLTF.

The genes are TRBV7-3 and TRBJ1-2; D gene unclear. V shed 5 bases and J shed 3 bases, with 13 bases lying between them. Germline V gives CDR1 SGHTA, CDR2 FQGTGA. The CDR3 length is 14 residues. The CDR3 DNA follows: TGTGCCAGCAGCATACAACCCGGTTACTATGGCTACACCTTC. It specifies CASSIQPGYYGYTF.

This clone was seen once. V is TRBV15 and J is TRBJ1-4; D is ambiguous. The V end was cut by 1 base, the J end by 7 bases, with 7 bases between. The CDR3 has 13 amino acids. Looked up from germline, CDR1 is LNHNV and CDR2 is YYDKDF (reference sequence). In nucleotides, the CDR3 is TGTGCCACCAGCAGAGGTAACGGTGAAAAACTGTTTTTT. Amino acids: CATSRGNGEKLFF.